This T cell receptor beta chain is drawn from a study of T cell responses to AZD1222 COVID-19 vaccine. Whole-study findings and limits: Baseline serostatus was positive in only a handful of AZD1222 recipients. Receipt of two AZD1222 doses was followed by a rise in Spike-specific TCR breadth and depth. Possibly, clonal diversity was underestimated; donors were largely white British and included more females.

The CDR3 covers 14 residues. V lost 3 bases and J lost 6, with 12 bases in between. Germline CDR1 SGHAT, CDR2 FQNNGV. Assay: immunoSEQ multiplex PCR; the TCRdb copy retains only in-frame clones and omits some. The sample carries more than 95,000 clones, about 92% recorded once. Of note for this clone: Its antigen is undetermined.

V gene TRBV11-2 combines with J gene TRBJ2-1, with a tentative D call TRBD2 (7 bases). This TCR derives from an adult in good health. The source material was peripheral blood, sampled on day 0 of AZD1222 vaccination. The DNA of the CDR3 is TGTGCCAGCAGCTTGGACGCGGGGGCCAATGAGCAGTTCTTC. The encoded protein is CASSLDAGANEQFF.